The clone carrying this T cell receptor (beta chain) has just a few counts. Its target is unknown. This record comes from a study of CD8 T cells in ankylosing spondylitis. General study results and limits: Seemingly distinctive of ankylosing spondylitis blood was a TCR beta motif formed by eight highly homologous variants. The authors reported significant enrichment of disease-linked clones in matched ankylosing spondylitis synovial fluid.

MiXCR, applied by TCRdb to the 5' RACE reads, yields one record per CDR3 protein. The table has approximately 520,000 distinct CDR3 sequences, about 5.2% seen once; the top ten hold around 3.6%. The CDR3 is made up of 16 amino acids. CDR1 and CDR2 (germline): MDHEN, SYDVKM. Trimming removed 6 bases at V and 6 bases at J, with 24 bases between. The source of this sequence is a male donor with ankylosing spondylitis. Material for sequencing was blood, either unsorted or a sorted T cell fraction (not recorded which). The chain has TRBV28 and TRBJ2-7, with D perhaps TRBD2 (7 bases). CDR3 protein: CASSPLGGVSYPEQYF. CDR3 DNA sequence: TGTGCCAGCAGCCCTTTAGGGGGGGTAAGCTATCCCGAGCAGTACTTC.